This T cell receptor (beta chain) comes out of a study of T cell responses to AZD1222 COVID-19 vaccine. The study's findings and limits: Researchers took repertoire samples only after the peak T cell response had come. Researchers report vaccine-associated CD4 TCRs spanning spike, with dominance at 160-218 and 743-854. Among the donors, most were white British and more were female, and clonal diversity was possibly underestimated.

Regarding this clone: Its antigen is unknown.

Sequencing used immunoSEQ multiplex PCR; TCRdb keeps in-frame clones, though not all of them. The sample includes 77,000 or so clones, about 90% of them seen just once. V lost 0 bases and J lost 6; bases outside the gene matches: 4. The CDR3 has 16 amino acids. Germline loops: CDR1 MNHNY, CDR2 SVGAGI (reference sequence). Material: peripheral blood, obtained on day 0 of MenACWY control vaccination. V and J are TRBV6-6 and TRBJ1-4; TRBD1 aligns across 10 bases. The receptor was derived from an adult in good health. The CDR3 sequence: CASSYSGGTGDEKLFF. The CDR3 nucleotides are TGTGCCAGCAGTTACTCTGGTGGGACAGGGGATGAAAAACTGTTTTTT.